Listed below are T cell receptor beta chains from one sample, sequenced in a study of T cells in Graves' hyperthyroidism and ophthalmopathy. TCRdb processed the multiplex PCR reads anew with MiXCR; each CDR3 protein has one entry. The sample holds approximately 350,000 distinct CDR3 sequences, roughly 15% seen once. Sequencing input: blood. These receptors were collected from a woman in her fifties or sixties with Graves' ophthalmopathy. Each CDR3 is given with its conserved first and last residue. A D gene is named only where the DNA matches it firmly. For some rows the clone size is stated as once, few or many, or as a class when expanded; others skip it.

size	V	D	J	DNA	CDR3
NA	TRBV5-1	NA	TRBJ2-6	TGCGCCAGCAGCTTGTCGGGGGTTCTCTCTGGGGCCAACGTCCTGACTTTC	CASSLSGVLSGANVLTF
NA	TRBV6-6	TRBD1	TRBJ2-7	TGTGCCAGCAGTTACACACCAAGGGGGCCTTACGAGCAGTACTTC	CASSYTPRGPYEQYF
many	TRBV28	TRBD1	TRBJ1-5	TGTGCCAGCACCGAACGAGGGGGCCTCAATCAGCCCCAGCATTTT	CASTERGGLNQPQHF
many	TRBV3-1	TRBD2	TRBJ2-7	TGTGCCAGCAGTGTAGCGGGGAGAATCGACGAGCAGTACTTC	CASSVAGRIDEQYF
few	TRBV20-1	NA	TRBJ2-5	TGCAGTGCTAGAGATGTGCTAGGCCTAGAGACCCAGTACTTC	CSARDVLGLETQYF
few	TRBV30	NA	TRBJ1-4	TGTGCCTGGAAACCGTCGGCAGACCCTAATGAAAAACTGTTTTTT	CAWKPSADPNEKLFF
many	TRBV6-1	NA	TRBJ1-2	TGTGCCAGCAGTGAAGTGGAAAACTATGGCTACACCTTC	CASSEVENYGYTF
many	TRBV4-1	TRBD1	TRBJ1-1	TGCGCCAGCAGCCATGTACAGGGGGTAGACACTGAAGCTTTCTTT	CASSHVQGVDTEAFF
many	TRBV29-1	NA	TRBJ2-7	TGCAGCGTTGAAGAAACCTCCTACGAGCAGTACTTC	CSVEETSYEQYF
NA	TRBV7-9	TRBD1	TRBJ1-2	TGTGCCAGCAGCCTGGAGGGGGCCTATGGCTACACCTTC	CASSLEGAYGYTF
NA	TRBV19	NA	TRBJ2-2	TGTGCCAGTAGTATGGAGGGGGCGCGAACCGGGGAGCTGTTTTTT	CASSMEGARTGELFF